The sequence of this TCR beta chain was determined in a study of cytomegalovirus exposure and HLA in healthy donors. Broader study findings: In a later analysis, at a false discovery rate of 0.05, over 15,000 TCR beta sequences were associated with HLA alleles. Roughly uniform sequencing depth across donors was assumed, possibly incorrectly. Donors belonging to an Asian-associated ancestry cluster reportedly showed fewer N-insertions in productive TCRs than the roughly 670-donor mean, according to what a later analysis found.

Amplification used 60 Vbeta primers and 13 Jbeta primers. Authors' methods: Later, tens of millions of unique TCR beta chains were counted in an analysis, and about 12 million of them were shared. The data were produced by immunoSEQ multiplex PCR, yet TCRdb's version contains in-frame clones alone and is incomplete. V, J and clone size are those of that table, while D and trimming were read from the DNA. The data hold 140,000 to 150,000 clones, with roughly 80% observed a single time. The CDR3 sequence is 14 residues long. V lost 6 bases and J 0 bases, leaving 8 bases between the germline ends. The germline gives CDR1 SGHTA, CDR2 FQGTGA. The table lists this clone with a count of one. Its antigen remains unknown. Distinct nucleotide sequences in the sample also encode this CDR3.

The V gene is TRBV7-3, the J gene TRBJ2-2; a weak D match, TRBD1 (6 bases). Specimen: PBMCs. This TCR was recovered from a woman in her forties in good health and CMV-seropositive. DNA of the CDR3: TGTGCCAGCAGTGGACAGTCGAACACCGGGGAGCTGTTTTTT. This encodes CASSGQSNTGELFF.